One sample yielded the 28 T cell receptor beta chains listed below, sequenced in a study of T-cell reconstitution after alpha-beta-depleted transplantation in children. Using unique molecular identifiers, the investigators prepared the TCRbeta library. MiXCR, run by TCRdb on the PCR reads, gives a single entry per CDR3 protein. The data hold hundreds of thousands of distinct CDR3 sequences, with 16% observed a single time. This specimen consisted of PBMCs, mostly from graft donor cells, obtained 360 days after TCRalphabeta/CD19-depleted stem cell transplant. These receptor sequences come from a male patient between 2 and 9 years old who had a stem cell transplant for acute lymphoblastic leukemia, so the T cells may come from the graft donor.

The rearrangement links TRBV4-1 to TRBJ2-1; 8 bases line up with TRBD2. In germline, CDR1 is MGHRA, CDR2 YSYEKL. V was clipped by 0 bases and J by 6 bases; unmatched bases: 4. CDR3 size: 15 residues. CDR3 nucleotide sequence: TGCGCCAGCAGCCAAGAGGACCTAGCGGGCAATGAGCAGTTCTTC. Its protein is CASSQEDLAGNEQFF.

This clonotype was counted at least ten times. This rearrangement joins TRBV12-3 or TRBV12-4 to TRBJ1-1; D gene uncertain. V dropped 3 bases and J dropped 0 bases, with 8 bases sitting between them. The CDR3 sequence is 14 residues long. The CDR3 sequence is CASSLRGMNTEAFF. CDR3 coding DNA: TGTGCCAGCAGTTTGCGGGGAATGAACACTGAAGCTTTCTTT.

Only a few counts were recorded for this clonotype. This sequence joins TRBV12-3 or TRBV12-4 and TRBJ2-3; weak D call: TRBD2 (6 bases). Trimming shortened V by 3 bases and J by 6 bases, and 16 bases separated the two germline ends. The length of the CDR3 is 15 residues. The CDR3 loop reads CASSFDTPGDDTQYF. In DNA, the CDR3 is TGTGCCAGCAGTTTTGACACCCCGGGGGATGATACGCAGTATTTT.

The genes are TRBV6-1 and TRBJ2-2, with 10 bases fitting TRBD1. With 6 bases clipped from V and 1 base from J, the junction kept 2 bases outside the gene matches. CDR1 is MNHNS and CDR2 is SASEGT in the germline V gene. CDR3 size: 15 residues. This CDR3 is CASRRDRGNTGELFF. The CDR3 region has the DNA TGTGCCAGCAGGCGGGACAGGGGGAACACCGGGGAGCTGTTTTTT.

CDR3 bases: TGCGCCAGCAGCTTGGCCACAGCGGGAGGGCCGGCCGGGGAGCTGTTTTTT. Protein product: CASSLATAGGPAGELFF. This rearrangement joins TRBV5-1 to TRBJ2-2, with 10 nucleotides matching TRBD2. The germline V gene encodes CDR1 SGHRS and CDR2 YFSETQ. The V gene end was trimmed by 0 bases and the J gene end by 6 bases; junction bases not matched to a gene: 8. This CDR3 is built from 17 residues.

This clonotype was observed a few times. V usage is TRBV5-1 and J usage is TRBJ2-7, with D perhaps matching TRBD1 (6 bases). The germline V gene encodes CDR1 SGHRS and CDR2 YFSETQ. The CDR3 consists of 15 residues. V lost 4 bases and J lost 4, with 18 bases in between. The CDR3 is CASSASPGHLYEQYF. CDR3 coding DNA: TGCGCCAGCAGCGCTAGTCCGGGACACCTTTACGAGCAGTACTTC. Together with reference TRBV5-1 and TRBJ2-7, the CDR3 gives the full variable domain: KAGVTQTPRYLIKTRGQQVTLSCSPISGHRSVSWYQQTPGQGLQFLFEYFSETQRNKGNFPGRFSGRQFSNSRSEMNVSTLELGDSALYLCASSASPGHLYEQYFGPGTRLTVT.

This clonotype was found many times. The chain recombines TRBV10-3 with TRBJ2-3; a possible D gene is TRBD2 (6 bases). Germline V gene data show CDR1 as ENHRY and CDR2 as SYGVKD. With 8 bases removed from V and 5 bases from J, the gap between germline ends came to 14 bases. This CDR3 has 13 residues. The CDR3 sequence is CAIQGRGRDTQYF. For the CDR3, the DNA is TGTGCCATCCAGGGACGGGGGAGAGATACGCAGTATTTT.

The rearrangement joins TRBV13 to TRBJ2-3; D gene unclear. The CDR3 runs 12 residues. The germline V gene encodes CDR1 PRHDT and CDR2 FYEKMQ (reference sequence). V shed 1 base and J shed 6 bases, with 5 bases lying between them. The CDR3 reads CASSLEVDTQYF. CDR3 sequence (DNA): TGTGCCAGCAGCTTAGAAGTCGATACGCAGTATTTT.

The J gene is TRBJ1-5, the V gene TRBV5-5, with no clear D. Per the germline V gene, CDR1 is SGHKS and CDR2 is YYEKEE (reference sequence). This CDR3 has 15 amino acids. V dropped 0 bases and J dropped 4 bases, with 11 bases sitting between them. The CDR3 region is CASSLEAGRNQPQHF. Written as DNA, the CDR3 is TGTGCCAGCAGCTTGGAAGCCGGGCGGAATCAGCCCCAGCATTTT. Complete variable domain (other parts from reference TRBV5-5 and TRBJ1-5): DAGVTQSPTHLIKTRGQQVTLRCSPISGHKSVSWYQQVLGQGPQFIFQYYEKEERGRGNFPDRFSARQFPNYSSELNVNALLLGDSALYLCASSLEAGRNQPQHFGDGTRLSIL.

This clonotype has more than one count but fewer than ten. The chain uses TRBV20-1 and TRBJ2-7, with TRBD2 identical over 8 bases. Germline lookup yields CDR1 DFQATT and CDR2 SNEGSKA (reference sequence). The CDR3 spans 13 residues. The J segment lost 2 bases and the V segment lost 3 bases, leaving 3 bases of the junction unmatched. CDR3 residues: CSASGRAPYEQYF. Written as DNA, the CDR3 is TGCAGTGCTAGCGGGAGGGCCCCCTACGAGCAGTACTTC.

The chain carries TRBV20-1 and TRBJ2-2; tentative D call: TRBD2 (7 bases). CDR1 is DFQATT, CDR2 SNEGSKA, per germline (reference sequence). Trimming took 3 bases from V and 3 from J, leaving 11 bases between them. The CDR3 is 14 amino acids. The CDR3 DNA is TGCAGTGCTAGCCCGGGGGGCCACACCGGGGAGCTGTTTTTT. It codes for CSASPGGHTGELFF.

CDR3 bases: TGTGCCAGCAGTTTACCACGAACATTGCGAGAGACCCAGTACTTC. It encodes CASSLPRTLRETQYF. This sequence joins TRBV28 and TRBJ2-5; no clear D. Per the germline V gene, CDR1 is MDHEN and CDR2 is SYDVKM. This CDR3 is built from 15 residues. The V end was cut by 2 bases, the J end by 4 bases, with 14 bases between.

The sample holds a few counts of this clonotype. This chain links TRBV7-8 with TRBJ1-4; D perhaps matches TRBD1 (6 bases). Trimming took off 2 bases at V and 8 bases at J, with 15 bases between the two ends. CDR1 is SGHVS and CDR2 is FQNEAQ in the germline V gene. The CDR3 consists of 15 residues. CDR3 region: CASSLTRQGWEKLFF. Here the CDR3 DNA reads TGTGCCAGCAGCTTAACCCGGCAGGGGTGGGAAAAACTGTTTTTT.

CDR3 amino acids: CASSQTMLEFTQYF. In DNA, the CDR3 is TGTGCCAGCAGCCAAACAATGTTGGAGTTCACCCAGTACTTC. The chain combines TRBV3-1 with TRBJ2-5; D gene unclear. V lost 2 bases and J lost 8, with 15 bases in between. This CDR3 has 14 amino acids. Germline-derived CDR1 and CDR2 are LGHDT and YNNKEL (reference sequence).

This clonotype was observed at least ten times. This sequence joins TRBV6-2 or TRBV6-3 and TRBJ2-7, with TRBD1 identical over 7 bases. The ends lost 8 bases at V and 2 bases at J; junction bases unmatched: 3. Germline CDR1 reads MNHEY; CDR2 reads SVGEGT. The CDR3 sequence is 12 residues long. In DNA, the CDR3 is TGTGCCAGCCGGGACAGCCCCTACGAGCAGTACTTC. The encoded protein is CASRDSPYEQYF.

V usage is TRBV9 and J usage is TRBJ2-1, with 7 bases identical to TRBD1. Germline V gene lookup returns CDR1 SGDLS and CDR2 YYNGEE. The CDR3 is 16 amino acids. With 0 bases clipped from V and 0 bases from J, the junction kept 3 bases outside the gene matches. CDR3 residues: CASSVAGGPSYNEQFF. In DNA form, the CDR3 reads TGTGCCAGCAGCGTAGCAGGGGGTCCCTCCTACAATGAGCAGTTCTTC. Full variable domain (outside the CDR3, taken from reference TRBV9 and TRBJ2-1): DSGVTQTPKHLITATGQRVTLRCSPRSGDLSVYWYQQSLDQGLQFLIQYYNGEERAKGNILERFSAQQFPDLHSELNLSSLELGDSALYFCASSVAGGPSYNEQFFGPGTRLTVL.

The J gene is TRBJ2-2, the V gene TRBV28, with a weak D call TRBD1 (5 bases). This CDR3 has 15 residues. Trimming removed 5 bases at V and 4 bases at J, with 14 bases between. CDR1 is MDHEN and CDR2 is SYDVKM in the germline V gene. The CDR3 region has the DNA TGTGCCAGCAGTCCCGTTAGGGGCGGCACCGGGGAGCTGTTTTTT. It encodes CASSPVRGGTGELFF.

The sample holds a few counts of this clonotype. The V call is TRBV7-9, the J call TRBJ1-3; the D gene is possibly TRBD1 (6 bases). CDR1 and CDR2 (germline): SEHNR, FQNEAQ (reference sequence). V lost 1 base, J lost 1 base, and 14 bases lay in between. CDR3 size: 17 residues. The CDR3 DNA reads as TGTGCCAGCAGCTTAGTGGGGGGGCCGGTATCTGGAAACACCATATATTTT. Translation gives CASSLVGGPVSGNTIYF.

The V gene is TRBV7-6, the J gene TRBJ1-1; 7 bases match TRBD1. Trimming cost V 5 bases and J 3 bases; bases outside gene matches: 9. Germline V lookup: CDR1 SGHVS, CDR2 FNYEAQ. CDR3 length: 15 amino acids. CDR3 loop: CASSLLRGRYTEAFF. For the CDR3, the DNA is TGTGCCAGCAGCCTCTTGAGGGGGCGATACACTGAAGCTTTCTTT.

This chain uses TRBV28 with TRBJ2-7; TRBD1 agrees at 10 bases. This CDR3 contains 16 residues. Germline CDR1 reads MDHEN; CDR2 reads SYDVKM. V gave up 4 bases and J gave up 2 bases; unmatched junction bases: 8. The CDR3 sequence: CASSSQPGQGTYEQYF. The CDR3 DNA reads as TGTGCCAGCAGTTCACAACCGGGACAGGGGACCTACGAGCAGTACTTC.

The chain recombines TRBV28 with TRBJ1-3; possibly TRBD1 for D (5 bases). Germline V CDR1 and CDR2: MDHEN, SYDVKM. With 2 bases removed from V and 0 bases from J, the gap between germline ends came to 17 bases. The CDR3 is 18 residues long. CDR3 in amino acids: CASSLRSGTPSSGNTIYF. In nucleotides, the CDR3 is TGTGCCAGCAGTTTAAGATCCGGGACTCCGAGCTCTGGAAACACCATATATTTT.

This clonotype was recorded many times. CDR3 protein: CASSLGSFLSEKLFF. In nucleotides, the CDR3 is TGTGCCAGCAGTTTGGGCAGCTTTCTCAGTGAAAAACTGTTTTTT. V and J are TRBV12-3 or TRBV12-4 and TRBJ1-4; unclear D gene. The CDR3 spans 15 residues. Between the trimmed V and J ends, which lost 3 bases and 7 bases, there was a span of 15 bases.

This clonotype was seen ten or more times. The genes are TRBV12-3 or TRBV12-4 and TRBJ2-3; TRBD2 matches at 14 bases. With 2 bases clipped from V and 7 bases from J, the junction kept 20 bases outside the gene matches. The CDR3 spans 21 residues. The CDR3: CASSLKLIGLAGGTSGNTQYF. The CDR3 bases are TGTGCCAGCAGTTTAAAGCTAATAGGACTAGCGGGAGGTACCTCGGGAAATACGCAGTATTTT.

V is TRBV10-3 and J is TRBJ1-1; tentative D call: TRBD1 (5 bases). CDR3 length: 13 residues. Trimming removed 5 bases at V and 7 bases at J, with 14 bases between. Per the germline V gene, CDR1 is ENHRY and CDR2 is SYGVKD. In DNA form, the CDR3 reads TGTGCCATCAGTTCCAGGGCCGGGGGTGAAGCTTTCTTT. It is translated as CAISSRAGGEAFF.

The chain links TRBV4-3 to TRBJ2-1; 10 nucleotides match TRBD2. Germline V gene lookup returns CDR1 LGHNA and CDR2 YSLEER. This CDR3 is 20 amino acids long. Trimming took 3 bases from V and 0 from J; bases not matched to a gene: 14. Written as DNA, the CDR3 is TGCGCCAGCAGCCAGGACGTCCCGGGACTAGCGTTTAGCTCCTACAATGAGCAGTTCTTC. Its protein is CASSQDVPGLAFSSYNEQFF.

In this sample, this clonotype turned up a few times. The chain carries TRBV4-2 and TRBJ2-3; 8 bases are shared with TRBD2. The CDR3 spans 17 residues. The V segment lost 4 bases and the J segment 2 bases; nucleotides outside the gene matches: 11. Germline loops: CDR1 LGHNA, CDR2 YNFKEQ. The CDR3 loop reads CASSRPGVAGNTDTQYF. Written as DNA, the CDR3 is TGTGCCAGCAGCCGACCGGGAGTAGCGGGGAACACAGATACGCAGTATTTT.

The chain recombines TRBV24-1 with TRBJ2-1, with D possibly being TRBD2 (5 bases). Germline V gives CDR1 KGHDR, CDR2 SFDVKD. The CDR3 runs to 12 residues. The V gene lost 5 bases and the J gene lost 5 bases, with 6 bases spanning the gap. The CDR3 protein is CATSAGNNEQFF. DNA for the CDR3: TGTGCCACCAGTGCCGGGAACAATGAGCAGTTCTTC.

The rearrangement uses TRBV28 and TRBJ2-3; 9 bases line up with TRBD2. This CDR3 spans 21 amino acids. V shed 6 bases, J shed 1 base, and the junction held 23 bases outside the gene matches. Germline V gene sequence: CDR1 MDHEN, CDR2 SYDVKM. The CDR3 DNA reads TGTGCCAGCAGCCCCATTATCCTGGCGTGGGGACTAGCAGCAGGCACAGATACGCAGTATTTT. It is translated as CASSPIILAWGLAAGTDTQYF.